This T cell receptor (beta chain) was recorded in a study of graft-versus-host responses after intestinal transplantation. Overall study: All recipients were given anti-thymocyte globulin induction, and tacrolimus and steroids were then administered for roughly three years.

Some clones are missing from TCRdb's copy, which holds only in-frame ones; the method was immunoSEQ multiplex PCR. Of about 15,000 clones detected, roughly 69% appear once; the ten largest clones hold 9%. Intraepithelial and lamina propria lymphocytes were released after the graft tissue was processed. V shed 7 bases and J 7 bases; nucleotides not matched to a gene: 5. This CDR3 has 13 amino acids. Germline-derived CDR1 and CDR2 are MNHEY and SVGAGI. This TCR came from a human patient who received an intestinal transplant, so some T cells may come from the graft donor. The chain employs TRBV6-5 and TRBJ1-2; TRBD1 agrees at 11 bases. The sample here was ileum tissue, taken roughly 720 days after intestinal transplantation. Here the CDR3 DNA reads TGTGCCAGCACCGGACAGGGGGCTAGTGGCTACACCTTC. Protein: CASTGQGASGYTF.